The clone carrying this T cell receptor beta chain was seen only a few times. Antigen unknown. The record originates from a study of cytomegalovirus exposure and HLA in healthy donors. Turning to the study itself: Researchers found that roughly 81% of about 400 genotyped donors fell within the Caucasian-associated ancestry cluster. Findings of the study overall: Cytomegalovirus status was reportedly diagnosed by the classifier with high specificity and sensitivity. Exclusion applied to some V segments, including TRBV6-2 and TRBV6-3, as they were indistinguishable. Later on, analysis showed that most CMV-associated TCR beta chains appeared to be HLA-restricted.

13 Jbeta primers and 60 Vbeta primers were used for the PCR. Profiled with immunoSEQ multiplex PCR; TCRdb holds only in-frame clones, not every one. The table shows some 120,000 clones, with approximately 78% occurring only once. Germline CDR1 is SQVTM and CDR2 is ANQGSEA. The CDR3 length is 14 residues. The V gene lost 7 bases and the J gene lost 4 bases, with 19 bases spanning the gap. This chain uses TRBV29-1 with TRBJ1-1; D not certain. This clonotype was obtained from a man aged 25 to 45 in good health and CMV-seropositive. Source material: PBMCs. CDR3 region: CSAERTAGGTEAFF. CDR3 sequence (DNA): TGCAGCGCCGAAAGGACTGCGGGTGGCACTGAAGCTTTCTTT. Full variable domain (outside the CDR3, taken from reference TRBV29-1 and TRBJ1-1): SAVISQKPSRDICQRGTSLTIQCQVDSQVTMMFWYRQQPGQSLTLIATANQGSEATYESGFVIDKFPISRPNLTFSTLTVSNMSPEDSSIYLCSAERTAGGTEAFFGQGTRLTVV.